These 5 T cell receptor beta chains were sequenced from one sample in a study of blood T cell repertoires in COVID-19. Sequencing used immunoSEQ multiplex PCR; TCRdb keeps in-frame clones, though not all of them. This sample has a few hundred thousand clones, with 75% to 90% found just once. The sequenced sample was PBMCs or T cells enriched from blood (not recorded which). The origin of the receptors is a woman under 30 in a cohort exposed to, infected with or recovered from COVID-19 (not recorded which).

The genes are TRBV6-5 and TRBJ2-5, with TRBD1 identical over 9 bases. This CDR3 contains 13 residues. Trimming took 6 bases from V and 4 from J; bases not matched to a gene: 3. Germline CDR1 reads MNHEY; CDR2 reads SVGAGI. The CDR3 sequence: CASRTGGGETQYF. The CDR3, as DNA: TGTGCCAGCAGGACAGGGGGTGGAGAGACCCAGTACTTC.

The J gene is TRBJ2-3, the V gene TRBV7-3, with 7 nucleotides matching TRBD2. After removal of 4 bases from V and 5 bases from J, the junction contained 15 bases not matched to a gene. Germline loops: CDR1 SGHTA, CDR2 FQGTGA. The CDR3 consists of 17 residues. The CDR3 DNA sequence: TGTGCCAGCAGCTCCTGGAGCGGGACCCGGGATGGAGATACGCAGTATTTT. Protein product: CASSSWSGTRDGDTQYF.

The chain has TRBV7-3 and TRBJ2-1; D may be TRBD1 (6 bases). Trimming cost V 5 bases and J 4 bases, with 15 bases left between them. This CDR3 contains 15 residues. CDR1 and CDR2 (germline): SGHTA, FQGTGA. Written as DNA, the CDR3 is TGTGCCAGCAGCCCCAGAGCGGACAGTTACAATGAGCAGTTCTTC. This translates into CASSPRADSYNEQFF.

CDR3 sequence (DNA): TGTGCCAGCAGTAGACAACAAAACTATGGCTACACCTTC. This sequence encodes CASSRQQNYGYTF. The chain couples TRBV28 to TRBJ1-2; no clear D gene. The V end lost 5 bases, the J end lost 2 bases, and 9 bases lay between the germline ends. Germline CDR1 reads MDHEN; CDR2 reads SYDVKM. The CDR3 is 13 residues long.

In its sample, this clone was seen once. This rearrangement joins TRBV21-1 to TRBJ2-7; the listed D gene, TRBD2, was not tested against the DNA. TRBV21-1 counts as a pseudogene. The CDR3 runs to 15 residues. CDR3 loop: CASSKGEDTTYEQYF. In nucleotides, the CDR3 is TGTGCCAGCAGCAAAGGGGAGGACACAACCTACGAGCAGTACTTC.